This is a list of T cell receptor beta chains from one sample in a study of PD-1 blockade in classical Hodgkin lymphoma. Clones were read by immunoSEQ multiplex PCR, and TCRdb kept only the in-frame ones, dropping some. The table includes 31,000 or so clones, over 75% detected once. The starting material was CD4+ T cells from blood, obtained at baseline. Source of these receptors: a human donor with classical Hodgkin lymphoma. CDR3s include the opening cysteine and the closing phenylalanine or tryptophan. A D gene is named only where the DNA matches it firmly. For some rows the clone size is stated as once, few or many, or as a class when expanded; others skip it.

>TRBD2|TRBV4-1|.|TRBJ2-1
CASSQVAGTYNEQFF
TGCGCCAGCAGCCAAGTAGCGGGGACCTACAATGAGCAGTTCTTC
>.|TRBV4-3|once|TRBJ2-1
CASSQDVGSSFNEQFF
TGCGCCAGCAGCCAAGACGTCGGGAGCTCATTCAATGAGCAGTTCTTC
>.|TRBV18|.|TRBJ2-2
CASSPNRDAGELFF
TGTGCCAGCTCGCCTAACAGGGATGCCGGGGAGCTGTTTTTT
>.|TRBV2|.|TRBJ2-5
CASSEGDGQGETQYF
TGTGCCAGCAGTGAAGGGGACGGACAAGGGGAGACCCAGTACTTC
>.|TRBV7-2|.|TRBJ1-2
CASSLYQGAYGYTF
TGTGCCAGCAGCTTATATCAGGGCGCCTATGGCTACACCTTC
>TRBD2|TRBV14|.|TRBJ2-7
CASSRKGLAGGSYEQYF
TGTGCCAGCAGCCGAAAGGGACTAGCGGGAGGCTCCTACGAGCAGTACTTC
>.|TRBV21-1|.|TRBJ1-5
CASSKAPDPEPQHF
TGTGCCAGCAGCAAAGCCCCAGACCCCGAGCCCCAGCATTTT
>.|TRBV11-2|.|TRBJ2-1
CASSKGGRKSGEQFF
TGTGCCAGCAGCAAGGGCGGTCGAAAAAGTGGTGAGCAGTTCTTC
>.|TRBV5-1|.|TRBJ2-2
CASGGDTGELFF
TGCGCCAGCGGCGGAGACACCGGGGAGCTGTTTTTT
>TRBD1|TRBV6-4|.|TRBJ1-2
CASSTGQGYGYTF
TGTGCCAGCAGCACAGGACAGGGGTATGGCTACACCTTC
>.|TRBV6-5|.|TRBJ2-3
CASLSTDTQYF
TGTGCCAGCCTAAGCACAGATACGCAGTATTTT
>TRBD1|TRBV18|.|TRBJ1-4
CASSRQGSANEKLFF
TGTGCCAGCTCGCGACAGGGTAGTGCTAATGAAAAACTGTTTTTT
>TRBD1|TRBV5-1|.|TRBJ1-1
CASRPGTGGTEAFF
TGCGCCAGCAGACCAGGGACAGGGGGGACTGAAGCTTTCTTT
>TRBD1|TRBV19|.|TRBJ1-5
CASSNRGGNQPQHF
TGTGCCAGTAGTAACAGGGGCGGCAATCAGCCCCAGCATTTT
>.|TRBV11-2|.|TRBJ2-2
CASSFGVTGELFF
TGTGCCAGCAGCTTTGGGGTTACCGGGGAGCTGTTTTTT
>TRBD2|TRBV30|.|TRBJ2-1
CAWRIAGGLAGRDGVNEQFF
TGTGCCTGGAGGATCGCGGGAGGGCTAGCGGGGAGGGACGGGGTGAATGAGCAGTTCTTC
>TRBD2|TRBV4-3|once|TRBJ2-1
CASSPWPGLAMGNEQFF
TGCGCCAGCAGCCCTTGGCCCGGACTAGCGATGGGGAATGAGCAGTTCTTC
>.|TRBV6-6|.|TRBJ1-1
CATRGRILGLDPEAFF
TGTGCCACCAGGGGAAGGATTCTGGGCCTTGACCCTGAAGCTTTCTTT
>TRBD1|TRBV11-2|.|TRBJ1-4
CASSLDWGQGGGLFF
TGTGCCAGCAGCTTAGATTGGGGACAGGGCGGAGGACTGTTTTTT
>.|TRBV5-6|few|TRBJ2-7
CASSLAGDGYEQYF
TGTGCCAGCAGCTTGGCCGGGGACGGCTACGAGCAGTACTTC
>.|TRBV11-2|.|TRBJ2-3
CASSLVWTDTQYF
TGTGCCAGCAGCTTAGTCTGGACAGATACGCAGTATTTT
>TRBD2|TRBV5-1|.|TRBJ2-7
CASSLRVAGDEQYF
TGCGCCAGCAGCTTAAGAGTAGCGGGAGACGAGCAGTACTTC
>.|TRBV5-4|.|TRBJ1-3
CASTDSVSGNTIYF
TGTGCCAGCACCGACAGCGTTTCTGGAAACACCATATATTTT
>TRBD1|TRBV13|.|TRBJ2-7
CASSLAPPGQGPYEQYF
TGTGCCAGCAGCTTAGCCCCTCCGGGACAGGGGCCCTACGAGCAGTACTTC
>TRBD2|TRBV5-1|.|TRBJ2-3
CASSPEGGGTDTQYF
TGCGCCAGCAGCCCGGAGGGAGGGGGCACAGATACGCAGTATTTT
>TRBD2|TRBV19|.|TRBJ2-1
CASSQGLAGTYNEQFF
TGTGCCAGTAGTCAGGGACTAGCGGGTACCTACAATGAGCAGTTCTTC
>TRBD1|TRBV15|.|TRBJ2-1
CATSTEGASEQFF
TGTGCCACCAGCACAGAGGGGGCAAGTGAGCAGTTCTTC
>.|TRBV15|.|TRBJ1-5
CATSRGGVGQPQHF
TGTGCCACCAGCAGAGGAGGGGTGGGTCAGCCCCAGCATTTT